This is a list of T cell receptor beta chains from one sample in a study of metastatic and nonmetastatic thyroid tumors. With MiXCR, TCRdb reprocessed the PCR reads. This table has 40,000 to 45,000 clones, about 15% appearing once. The sequenced sample was blood. The source of these receptors is a female donor with papillary thyroid cancer or a benign thyroid nodule (not recorded which). Some clones in this sample may be carry-over from other donors' samples. The CDR3 runs from the conserved cysteine through the conserved F or W. The D gene is left open where the match is weak. Clone sizes are given selectively: once, few, many, or a class where the clone is expanded.

abundance	v_gene	d_gene	j_gene	CDR3nt	CDR3aa
many	TRBV30	NA	TRBJ1-6	TGTGCCTGGAGTTCCAGTCAGTATTCACCCCTCCACTTT	CAWSSSQYSPLHF
many	TRBV5-1	NA	TRBJ1-4	TGCGCCAGCAGCGATCCACGGACGACTAATGAAAAACTGTTTTTT	CASSDPRTTNEKLFF
NA	TRBV3-1	NA	TRBJ1-1	NA	CASIQVARGNTEAFF
NA	TRBV19	NA	TRBJ1-6	TGTGCCAGTCTCTCTGGTACAGGTGATTATTCACCCCTCCACTTT	CASLSGTGDYSPLHF
many	TRBV18	NA	TRBJ2-5	TGTGCCAGCTCACCCCTCGGGGGACAGCAAGAGACCCAGTACTTC	CASSPLGGQQETQYF
many	TRBV3-1	TRBD2	TRBJ2-1	TGTGCCAGCAGCCGGGGGACTAGCGGGAGCTCCTACAATGAGCAGTTCTTC	CASSRGTSGSSYNEQFF
many	TRBV12-3/TRBV12-4	NA	TRBJ2-1	TGTGCCAGCAGTCGGGTGTATGACGGAAACAATGAGCAGTTCTTC	CASSRVYDGNNEQFF
NA	TRBV28	NA	TRBJ1-6	TGTGCCAGCAGTTTAAATCCCGGGAAAGTGAATTTACCCCTCCACTTT	CASSLNPGKVNLPLHF
medium-sized	TRBV6-4	TRBD1	TRBJ2-1	TGTGCCAGCAGTGACAGGGGGCACAATGAGCAGTTCTTC	CASSDRGHNEQFF
many	TRBV24-1	TRBD1	TRBJ2-2	TGTGCCACCAGTGAGTCCGACAGGGCAGGTCACGGGGAGCTGTTTTTT	CATSESDRAGHGELFF
many	TRBV7-9	TRBD2	TRBJ2-1	TGTGCCAGCAGCGCCGAAAGACTAGCGGGCCTGTACAATGAGCAGTTCTTC	CASSAERLAGLYNEQFF
NA	TRBV5-1	TRBD2	TRBJ2-5	TGCGCCAGCCCCTGGGCTAGCGGGGGATGGGGTTGGGGAAAGACCAAGTACTTC	CASPWASGGWGWGKTKYF
many	TRBV28	TRBD1	TRBJ1-5	TGTGCCAGCAGTACACGGGGGACAGGGGTTCAGCCCCAGCATTTT	CASSTRGTGVQPQHF
many	TRBV28	NA	TRBJ2-7	TGTGCCAGCACCTCCCTCTACGAGCAGTACTTC	CASTSLYEQYF
many	TRBV30	TRBD1	TRBJ1-2	TGTGCCTGGAGTTTGGGGACAGGGGGTGGCTACACCTTC	CAWSLGTGGGYTF
many	TRBV7-3	NA	TRBJ2-7	TGTGCCAGCAGCTTAACTGGAGGCGAGCAGTACTTC	CASSLTGGEQYF
many	TRBV7-9	NA	TRBJ1-1	TGTGCCAGCAGCTTAGCCTCGGGGATTGCGACTGAAGCTTTCTTT	CASSLASGIATEAFF
NA	TRBV5-1	TRBD2	TRBJ2-3	TGCGCCAGCAGCTTGGTGCGGGGGGGCCGGGATACGCAGTATTTT	CASSLVRGGRDTQYF
many	TRBV11-3	TRBD2	TRBJ2-1	TGTGCCAGCAGCTCCCCGGGGGCAGCGGGAGATTACAATGAGCAGTTCTTC	CASSSPGAAGDYNEQFF
many	TRBV5-1	NA	TRBJ2-5	TGCGCCAGCAGCTTGGAATGGTCCCCCCCCCAAGAGACCCAGTACTTC	CASSLEWSPPQETQYF
medium-sized	TRBV9	NA	TRBJ2-5	TGTGCCAGCAGCGCCGAAGGAACTCAAGAGACCCAGTACTTC	CASSAEGTQETQYF
many	TRBV30	NA	TRBJ2-7	TGTGCCTGGACTTCAAGCGGACACCCGGGGGCCTACGAGCAGTACTTC	CAWTSSGHPGAYEQYF
many	TRBV9	TRBD1	TRBJ2-7	TGTGCCAGCAGCGTAGGGGACAGCTACGAGCAGTACTTC	CASSVGDSYEQYF
many	TRBV7-3	NA	TRBJ1-2	TGTGCCAGCAGCTTAGAGGGGGACTATGGCTACACCTTC	CASSLEGDYGYTF
many	TRBV24-1	NA	TRBJ2-1	TGTGCCACCAGTGATTTTGATTGGGGTTATGAGCAGTTCTTC	CATSDFDWGYEQFF
many	TRBV6-5	NA	TRBJ1-2	TGTGCCAGCAGTTACTCAAGGGAACGCTACACCTTC	CASSYSRERYTF
few	TRBV5-4	TRBD1	TRBJ2-3	TGTGCCAGCAGGGTAAGGGACAGGGGCACAGATACGCAGTATTTT	CASRVRDRGTDTQYF